One sample yielded the 7 T cell receptor beta chains listed below, sequenced in a study of CD8+CD57+ T cells in acquired aplastic anemia. Profiling of TCR beta VDJ combinations and CDR3 sequences used genomic DNA as template. TCRdb re-called the reads with MiXCR, one entry per CDR3 protein. Of under 150,000 distinct CDR3 sequences in the sample, roughly 40% were seen once. Whoever was chosen for sequencing had shown CD8+CD57+ cell expansion by flow cytometry. Sequencing was done on a sample of sorted CD4+, CD8+, or CD8+CD57+ T cells (not recorded which) from PBMCs. The receptors shown here come from a human donor with aplastic anemia.

There are many counts of this clonotype. The chain links TRBV20-1 to TRBJ2-7; 8 bases agree with TRBD2. J was trimmed by 4 bases and V by 6 bases; bases with no gene match: 5. Germline CDR1 reads DFQATT; CDR2 reads SNEGSKA (reference sequence). The CDR3 sequence is 12 residues long. The CDR3 region is CSAASGGYEQYF. CDR3 sequence (DNA): TGCAGTGCCGCCAGCGGGGGTTACGAGCAGTACTTC.

A few counts support this clonotype. The chain recombines TRBV14 with TRBJ1-2; D uncertain. Germline values: CDR1 SGHDN, CDR2 FVKESK. The CDR3 sequence is 14 residues long. Deletions cut 0 bases from V and 7 bases from J, with 12 bases between. The CDR3, as DNA: TGTGCCAGCAGCCAAGATATCCGGGGAGCTGGCTACACCTTC. Its translation: CASSQDIRGAGYTF.

J is TRBJ2-3 and V is TRBV29-1, with 10 bases fitting TRBD2. The V gene's germline CDR1 is SQVTM and CDR2 ANQGSEA. Trimming at V came to 7 bases and at J to 2 bases, leaving 12 bases not matched to a gene. The CDR3 is 16 residues long. The CDR3 region is CSAHRTAGGITDTQYF. DNA of the CDR3: TGCAGCGCCCACCGCACAGCGGGGGGGATCACAGATACGCAGTATTTT.

CDR3 sequence reads: CAASGRVLDGEQYF. CDR3 in DNA: TGTGCCGCCAGCGGCAGGGTTTTGGATGGGGAGCAGTACTTC. The genes are TRBV25-1 and TRBJ2-7; D tentatively fits TRBD1 or TRBD2 (5 bases each). CDR1 is MGHDK and CDR2 is SYGVNS in the germline V gene. This CDR3 has 14 residues. With 11 bases removed from V and 7 bases from J, the gap between germline ends came to 24 bases.

The table lists this clonotype with many counts. This chain connects TRBV19 to TRBJ2-3; 10 bases fit TRBD1. Trimming removed 6 bases from V and 6 bases from J; junction bases left unmatched: 6. Germline V lookup: CDR1 LNHDA, CDR2 SQIVND (reference sequence). CDR3 length: 14 amino acids. The CDR3 sequence: CASRWTGGWDTQYF. In nucleotides, the CDR3 is TGTGCCAGTAGATGGACAGGGGGATGGGATACGCAGTATTTT. The full variable domain, completed using reference TRBV19 and TRBJ2-3, is DGGITQSPKYLFRKEGQNVTLSCEQNLNHDAMYWYRQDPGQGLRLIYYSQIVNDFQKGDIAEGYSVSREKKESFPLTVTSAQKNPTAFYLCASRWTGGWDTQYFGPGTRLTVL.

The table lists this clonotype with a count of one. The chain has TRBV10-3 and TRBJ2-7; D remains unclear. Per germline, CDR1 ENHRY and CDR2 SYGVKD. This CDR3 is built from 15 residues. Trimming took off 6 bases at V and 3 bases at J, with 18 bases between the two ends. In nucleotides, the CDR3 is TGTGCCATCAGCCTACAGCGCGGTGGGGTCTACGAGCAGTACTTC. Encoded protein: CAISLQRGGVYEQYF.

The chain couples TRBV28 to TRBJ1-4; D ambiguous. The V gene lost 3 bases and the J gene lost 10 bases, with 9 bases spanning the gap. Germline CDR1 reads MDHEN; CDR2 reads SYDVKM. CDR3 length: 12 residues. The DNA for the CDR3 is TGTGCCAGCAGTTTTGCAAGGAGAAAACTGTTTTTT. Translated, it gives CASSFARRKLFF. Variable domain in full (rest from reference TRBV28 and TRBJ1-4): DVKVTQSSRYLVKRTGEKVFLECVQDMDHENMFWYRQDPGLGLRLIYFSYDVKMKEKGDIPEGYSVSREKKERFSLILESASTNQTSMYLCASSFARRKLFFGSGTQLSVL.